This T cell receptor beta chain comes out of a study of T cell repertoires in cytomegalovirus infection. On the study more broadly: The authors used CMV epitopes that were HLA-C-restricted (recently identified) and HLA-B-restricted (well studied). CMV infection and matching HLA type were both indicated by public TCR beta signatures. Whole-study results and caveats: Carriers of CMV plus the relevant HLA were identified by cumulative public TCR beta family frequency.

TCRdb reanalysed the reads using MiXCR and keeps one entry per CDR3 protein. The data contain under 350,000 distinct CDR3 sequences, 22% of them singletons. There are 15 residues in the CDR3. Germline V lookup: CDR1 SQVTM, CDR2 ANQGSEA. V lost 3 bases and J lost 1; bases outside the gene matches: 5. This clonotype has a handful of counts. Its antigen is undetermined. This clonotype was sampled from a human donor in good health (CMV status not recorded). Some clones in this sample may be carry-over from other donors' samples. J is TRBJ2-5 and V is TRBV29-1; 10 nucleotides align to TRBD1. The sequenced sample was cultured PBMCs, obtained from culture after CMV antigen stimulation. The CDR3 DNA reads as TGCAGCGTTGATGGGGACAGGGGATTCCAAGAGACCCAGTACTTC. Translated, it gives CSVDGDRGFQETQYF.